A selection of T cell receptor beta chains follows, all from one sample in a study of CD4 T cells in relation to SARS-CoV-2 and coronaviruses. Their antigen targets remain unknown. Assay used: immunoSEQ multiplex PCR; TCRdb lists only in-frame clones, some missing. Of around 32,000 clones listed, about 80% were seen once; the top ten hold roughly 14%. The material sequenced was CD4+ T cells from PBMCs, cultured in vitro. Receptors were obtained from a human donor in good health. Each CDR3 is given with its conserved first and last residue. Each record gives: J gene, CDR3 length, clone size, V gene, D gene, CDR3 DNA, CDR3 protein. D genes are given only for firm matches. Some rows have no size entry. The others give once, few or many, or a class for an expanded clone.

j_gene: TRBJ2-7
len: 13
abundance: NA
v_gene: TRBV6-5
d_gene: NA
CDR3nt: TGTGCCGCCCAATCTAGTGCAACCTACGAGCAGTACTTC
CDR3aa: CAAQSSATYEQYF

j_gene: TRBJ2-3
len: 15
abundance: NA
v_gene: TRBV9
d_gene: NA
CDR3nt: TGTGCCAGCAGCGTAGAGCCTAGCGCCCCGGATACGCAGTATTTT
CDR3aa: CASSVEPSAPDTQYF

j_gene: TRBJ2-4
len: 12
abundance: few
v_gene: TRBV30
d_gene: NA
CDR3nt: TGTGCCTGGAGTGTACGGGAAGATATTCAGTACTTC
CDR3aa: CAWSVREDIQYF

j_gene: TRBJ1-5
len: 15
abundance: NA
v_gene: TRBV7-2
d_gene: NA
CDR3nt: TGTGCCAGCAGCCCAGCGGGGGTGGGCAATCAGCCCCAGCATTTT
CDR3aa: CASSPAGVGNQPQHF

j_gene: TRBJ2-7
len: 14
abundance: NA
v_gene: TRBV11-2
d_gene: NA
CDR3nt: TGTGCCAGCAGCTTAGGGATAAACTCCTACGAGCAGTACTTC
CDR3aa: CASSLGINSYEQYF

j_gene: TRBJ2-7
len: 14
abundance: NA
v_gene: TRBV13
d_gene: TRBD2
CDR3nt: TGTGCCAGCAGCTTCGGGACTAGCGGCTACGAGCAGTACTTC
CDR3aa: CASSFGTSGYEQYF

j_gene: TRBJ1-2
len: 14
abundance: NA
v_gene: TRBV18
d_gene: TRBD1
CDR3nt: TGTGCCAGCTCACGGACAGGTTCTAACTATGGCTACACCTTC
CDR3aa: CASSRTGSNYGYTF

j_gene: TRBJ1-2
len: 13
abundance: NA
v_gene: TRBV5-4
d_gene: NA
CDR3nt: TGTGCCAGCAGCTCCCGGTCTAACTATGGCTACACCTTC
CDR3aa: CASSSRSNYGYTF

j_gene: TRBJ2-1
len: 15
abundance: NA
v_gene: TRBV6-2/TRBV6-3
d_gene: NA
CDR3nt: TGTGCCAGCAGTCGCCCCCAAACAGGGTACAGTGAGCAGTTCTTC
CDR3aa: CASSRPQTGYSEQFF

j_gene: TRBJ1-1
len: 13
abundance: few
v_gene: TRBV6-5
d_gene: NA
CDR3nt: TGTGCCAGCAGAGTATCTCGGGTTACTGAAGCTTTCTTT
CDR3aa: CASRVSRVTEAFF

j_gene: TRBJ2-1
len: 13
abundance: NA
v_gene: TRBV6-5
d_gene: TRBD1
CDR3nt: TGTGCCAGCAGTCTCGACAGGGACCATGAGCAGTTCTTC
CDR3aa: CASSLDRDHEQFF

j_gene: TRBJ1-1
len: 15
abundance: NA
v_gene: TRBV13
d_gene: NA
CDR3nt: TGTGCCAGCAGCTTAGACGGACAGCTGAACACTGAAGCTTTCTTT
CDR3aa: CASSLDGQLNTEAFF

j_gene: TRBJ1-2
len: 15
abundance: NA
v_gene: TRBV7-2
d_gene: TRBD1
CDR3nt: TGTGCCAGCAGCCTCATATTGGACAGGGGTCATGGCTACACCTTC
CDR3aa: CASSLILDRGHGYTF

j_gene: TRBJ2-7
len: 11
abundance: NA
v_gene: TRBV6-5
d_gene: NA
CDR3nt: TGTGCCAGCAGGGGGGGCTACGAGCAGTACTTC
CDR3aa: CASRGGYEQYF

j_gene: TRBJ1-6
len: 16
abundance: NA
v_gene: TRBV5-4
d_gene: TRBD1
CDR3nt: TGTGCCAGCAGCCAAAGTCCCGGGACAGCTAATTCACCCCTCCACTTT
CDR3aa: CASSQSPGTANSPLHF

j_gene: TRBJ1-2
len: 12
abundance: NA
v_gene: TRBV11-2
d_gene: NA
CDR3nt: TGTGCCAGCAGCTTATCGGTCTATGGCTACACCTTC
CDR3aa: CASSLSVYGYTF

j_gene: TRBJ2-1
len: 17
abundance: NA
v_gene: TRBV7-2
d_gene: TRBD2
CDR3nt: TGTGCCAGCAGCTTCTCAGGGTCGTTAGCGGGGGGCAATGAGCAGTTCTTC
CDR3aa: CASSFSGSLAGGNEQFF

j_gene: TRBJ1-2
len: 15
abundance: NA
v_gene: TRBV11-2
d_gene: TRBD1
CDR3nt: TGTGCCAGCAGCTTAGGACTTCGCAGGGGGCAAGGCTACACCTTC
CDR3aa: CASSLGLRRGQGYTF

j_gene: TRBJ1-2
len: 13
abundance: few
v_gene: TRBV30
d_gene: NA
CDR3nt: TGTGCCTGGAAGACCGAACCCCCGGGGGGCTACACCTTC
CDR3aa: CAWKTEPPGGYTF

j_gene: TRBJ2-7
len: 15
abundance: NA
v_gene: TRBV4-1
d_gene: TRBD1
CDR3nt: TGCGCCAGCAGCCCCTCACCGGGACAGGGTTACGAGCAGTACTTC
CDR3aa: CASSPSPGQGYEQYF

j_gene: TRBJ1-4
len: 16
abundance: NA
v_gene: TRBV4-3
d_gene: NA
CDR3nt: TGCGCCAGCAGCCAGGACCCCCCAGGCACTAATGAAAAACTGTTTTTT
CDR3aa: CASSQDPPGTNEKLFF

j_gene: TRBJ2-3
len: 14
abundance: once
v_gene: TRBV7-2
d_gene: NA
CDR3nt: TGTGCCAGCAGCCGGGGCGGAAGGAGGGATACGCAGTATTTT
CDR3aa: CASSRGGRRDTQYF

j_gene: TRBJ2-7
len: 15
abundance: NA
v_gene: TRBV5-5
d_gene: NA
CDR3nt: TGTGCCAGCGGGGGGGGCCTCTCGGCACCCTACGAGCAGTACTTC
CDR3aa: CASGGGLSAPYEQYF

j_gene: TRBJ2-4
len: 15
abundance: NA
v_gene: TRBV2
d_gene: TRBD2
CDR3nt: TGTGCCAGCACCCCGGGGGGGACATCATTCGACATTCAGTACTTC
CDR3aa: CASTPGGTSFDIQYF

j_gene: TRBJ2-1
len: 14
abundance: NA
v_gene: TRBV3-1/TRBV3-2
d_gene: TRBD2
CDR3nt: TGTGCCAGCAGCCGGGACTACCCCTACAATGAGCAGTTCTTC
CDR3aa: CASSRDYPYNEQFF

j_gene: TRBJ2-2
len: 15
abundance: NA
v_gene: TRBV29-1
d_gene: NA
CDR3nt: TGCAGCGTTGAAGGAAATACAGCGAACACCGGGGAGCTGTTTTTT
CDR3aa: CSVEGNTANTGELFF

j_gene: TRBJ2-1
len: 14
abundance: NA
v_gene: TRBV5-1
d_gene: NA
CDR3nt: TGCGCCAGCAGCGCAGGAGGGAGTGAACATGAGCAGTTCTTC
CDR3aa: CASSAGGSEHEQFF

j_gene: TRBJ2-1
len: 18
abundance: NA
v_gene: TRBV27
d_gene: TRBD1
CDR3nt: TGTGCCAGCAGTTTCTTTTACCCGACAGGGGGGTCCTACAATGAGCAGTTCTTC
CDR3aa: CASSFFYPTGGSYNEQFF

j_gene: TRBJ1-2
len: 15
abundance: NA
v_gene: TRBV9
d_gene: NA
CDR3nt: TGTGCCAGCAGCGTAGAAGATGAGGGATACTATGGCTACACCTTC
CDR3aa: CASSVEDEGYYGYTF

j_gene: TRBJ2-6
len: 16
abundance: NA
v_gene: TRBV19
d_gene: NA
CDR3nt: TGTGCCAGTAGTATCCCTACAGGGACTGGGGCCAACGTCCTGACTTTC
CDR3aa: CASSIPTGTGANVLTF

j_gene: TRBJ2-1
len: 16
abundance: once
v_gene: TRBV5-7
d_gene: NA
CDR3nt: TGTGCCAGCAGCTTGGAGGGTAGCGGTTTTAACAATGAGCAGTTCTTC
CDR3aa: CASSLEGSGFNNEQFF

j_gene: TRBJ1-1
len: 13
abundance: NA
v_gene: TRBV7-8
d_gene: NA
CDR3nt: TGTGCCAGCAGCTTAGGTCTTTACGCTGAAGCTTTCTTT
CDR3aa: CASSLGLYAEAFF

j_gene: TRBJ2-4
len: 18
abundance: NA
v_gene: TRBV18
d_gene: TRBD2
CDR3nt: TGTGCCAGCTCACCACCCCCGGGAGGAGGTTTAGCCAAAAACATTCAGTACTTC
CDR3aa: CASSPPPGGGLAKNIQYF

j_gene: TRBJ2-7
len: 17
abundance: once
v_gene: TRBV5-7
d_gene: TRBD1
CDR3nt: TGTGCCAGCAGCTACGTTCATGGGACAGGGAACTCCTACGAGCAGTACTTC
CDR3aa: CASSYVHGTGNSYEQYF

j_gene: TRBJ2-1
len: 15
abundance: NA
v_gene: TRBV27
d_gene: TRBD2
CDR3nt: TGTGCCAGCCCCGGGCGGGAGGCCCCCTACAATGAGCAGTTCTTC
CDR3aa: CASPGREAPYNEQFF

j_gene: TRBJ1-4
len: 18
abundance: NA
v_gene: TRBV18
d_gene: NA
CDR3nt: TGTGCCAGCTCCAGATTGAAAGGGTTGGGAGCAACTAATGAAAAACTGTTTTTT
CDR3aa: CASSRLKGLGATNEKLFF

j_gene: TRBJ2-7
len: 15
abundance: NA
v_gene: TRBV7-2
d_gene: NA
CDR3nt: TGTGCCAGCAGCTTAGCGGGGGGTAGCTCCTACGAGCAGTACTTC
CDR3aa: CASSLAGGSSYEQYF

j_gene: TRBJ2-5
len: 15
abundance: NA
v_gene: TRBV19
d_gene: NA
CDR3nt: TGTGCCAGTAGTATCTCCACAGACCGTCAAGAGACCCAGTACTTC
CDR3aa: CASSISTDRQETQYF

j_gene: TRBJ2-1
len: 16
abundance: NA
v_gene: TRBV5-1
d_gene: TRBD2
CDR3nt: TGCGCCAGCAGCTTGGAGACTAGCGGGGTTTACAATGAGCAGTTCTTC
CDR3aa: CASSLETSGVYNEQFF

j_gene: TRBJ2-1
len: 12
abundance: NA
v_gene: TRBV7-2
d_gene: NA
CDR3nt: TGTGCCAGCAGCTTTACCTACAATGAGCAGTTCTTC
CDR3aa: CASSFTYNEQFF

j_gene: TRBJ2-7
len: 14
abundance: NA
v_gene: TRBV10-3
d_gene: NA
CDR3nt: TGTGCCATCAGTGCCGGGACACCTTCCTACGAGCAGTACTTC
CDR3aa: CAISAGTPSYEQYF

j_gene: TRBJ1-5
len: 14
abundance: once
v_gene: TRBV30
d_gene: NA
CDR3nt: TGTGCCTGGAGTGTAGGGGACGGTAATCAGCCCCAGCATTTT
CDR3aa: CAWSVGDGNQPQHF

j_gene: TRBJ1-1
len: 14
abundance: NA
v_gene: TRBV7-2
d_gene: NA
CDR3nt: TGTGCCAGCAGCTTTTCAAACGATGGCACTGAAGCTTTCTTT
CDR3aa: CASSFSNDGTEAFF

j_gene: TRBJ1-4
len: 14
abundance: NA
v_gene: TRBV5-5
d_gene: TRBD1
CDR3nt: TGTGCCAGCGGGGCACAGGGGGGAGGTGAAAAACTGTTTTTT
CDR3aa: CASGAQGGGEKLFF

j_gene: TRBJ2-5
len: 14
abundance: few
v_gene: TRBV7-2
d_gene: NA
CDR3nt: TGTGCCAGCAGCTTAGGGGGTAGCCAAGAGACCCAGTACTTC
CDR3aa: CASSLGGSQETQYF

j_gene: TRBJ1-1
len: 15
abundance: few
v_gene: TRBV7-2
d_gene: NA
CDR3nt: TGTGCCAGCAGCTTAAAGTTGGGGGAAATCACTGAAGCTTTCTTT
CDR3aa: CASSLKLGEITEAFF

j_gene: TRBJ2-7
len: 14
abundance: NA
v_gene: TRBV4-3
d_gene: NA
CDR3nt: TGCGCCAGCAGCCCCCAGCGTCAGGGCTACGAGCAGTACTTC
CDR3aa: CASSPQRQGYEQYF

j_gene: TRBJ2-5
len: 12
abundance: NA
v_gene: TRBV29-1
d_gene: NA
CDR3nt: TGCAGCGTTGCGGGAGTTTCGGAGACCCAGTACTTC
CDR3aa: CSVAGVSETQYF

j_gene: TRBJ2-7
len: 16
abundance: NA
v_gene: TRBV11-2
d_gene: NA
CDR3nt: TGTGCCAGCAGCTCACTCGATGGAGGGCGATCCTACGAGCAGTACTTC
CDR3aa: CASSSLDGGRSYEQYF

j_gene: TRBJ2-7
len: 14
abundance: NA
v_gene: TRBV19
d_gene: NA
CDR3nt: TGTGCCAGTAGTATAAATGTGGGGTTCTACGAGCAGTACTTC
CDR3aa: CASSINVGFYEQYF

j_gene: TRBJ2-6
len: 17
abundance: NA
v_gene: TRBV4-3
d_gene: NA
CDR3nt: TGCGCCAGCAGCCAAGGGGTCCGGGTGTCTGGGGCCAACGTCCTGACTTTC
CDR3aa: CASSQGVRVSGANVLTF

j_gene: TRBJ2-3
len: 16
abundance: NA
v_gene: TRBV9
d_gene: TRBD2
CDR3nt: TGTGCCAGCAGCGTAGGGGCGGGGGGCCCCACAGATACGCAGTATTTT
CDR3aa: CASSVGAGGPTDTQYF